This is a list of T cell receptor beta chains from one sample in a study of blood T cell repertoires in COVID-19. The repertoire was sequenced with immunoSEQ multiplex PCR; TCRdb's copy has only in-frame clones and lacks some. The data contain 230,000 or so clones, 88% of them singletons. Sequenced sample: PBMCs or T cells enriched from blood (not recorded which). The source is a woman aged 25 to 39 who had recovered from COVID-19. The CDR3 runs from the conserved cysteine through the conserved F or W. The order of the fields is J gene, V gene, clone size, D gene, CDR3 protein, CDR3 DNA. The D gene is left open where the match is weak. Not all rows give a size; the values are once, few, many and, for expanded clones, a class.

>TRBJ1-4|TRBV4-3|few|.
CASSQGTGPGEKLFF
TGCGCCAGCAGCCAGGGAACAGGGCCTGGTGAAAAACTGTTTTTT
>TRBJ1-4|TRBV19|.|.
CATGGGAATNEKLFF
TGTGCCACAGGTGGGGGCGCGGCAACTAATGAAAAACTGTTTTTT
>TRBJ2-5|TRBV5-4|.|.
CASSWGPDQETQYF
TGTGCCAGCAGCTGGGGGCCAGACCAAGAGACCCAGTACTTC
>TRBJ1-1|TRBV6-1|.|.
CASSEWLLNTEAFF
TGTGCCAGCAGTGAGTGGCTCTTGAACACTGAAGCTTTCTTT
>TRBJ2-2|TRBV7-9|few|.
CASSRGGTVNTGELFF
TGTGCCAGCAGTCGAGGCGGGACAGTGAACACCGGGGAGCTGTTTTTT
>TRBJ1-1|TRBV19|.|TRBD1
CASSTRQGAYTEAFF
TGTGCCAGTAGTACCCGACAGGGGGCTTACACTGAAGCTTTCTTT
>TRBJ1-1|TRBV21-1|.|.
CASPRQNTEAFF
TGTGCCAGCCCCCGACAGAACACTGAAGCTTTCTTT
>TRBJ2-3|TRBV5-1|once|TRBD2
CASSSAGVSTDTQYF
TGCGCCAGCAGCTCCGCGGGGGTGAGCACAGATACGCAGTATTTT
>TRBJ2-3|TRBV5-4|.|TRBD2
CASSGRGGGTDTQYF
TGTGCCAGCAGCGGCCGCGGGGGGGGCACAGATACGCAGTATTTT
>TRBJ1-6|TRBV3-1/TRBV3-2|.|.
CASSQGANSPLHF
TGTGCCAGCAGCCAGGGGGCCAATTCACCCCTCCACTTT
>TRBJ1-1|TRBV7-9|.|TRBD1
CASSAKNRGIRWGAFF
TGTGCCAGCAGCGCAAAGAACAGGGGCATCCGTTGGGGGGCTTTCTTT
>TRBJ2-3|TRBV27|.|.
CASSLRGRATDTQYF
TGTGCCAGCAGTTTGAGGGGGAGGGCCACAGATACGCAGTATTTT
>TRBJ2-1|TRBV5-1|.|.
CASSLGLFVASEQFF
TGCGCCAGCAGCTTGGGTTTATTCGTAGCGTCAGAGCAGTTCTTC
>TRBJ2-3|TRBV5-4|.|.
CASSLSRGGKNTDTQYF
TGTGCCAGCAGCTTGTCGAGGGGGGGGAAAAACACAGATACGCAGTATTTT
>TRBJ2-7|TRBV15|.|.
CATSPQGNGGPYEQYF
TGTGCCACCAGCCCCCAAGGGAACGGAGGTCCCTACGAGCAGTACTTC
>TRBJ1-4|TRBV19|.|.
CASSTGGIKLFF
TGTGCCAGTAGTACCGGAGGGATAAAACTGTTTTTT
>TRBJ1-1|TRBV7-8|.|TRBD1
CASSPGQTQGALDTEAFF
TGTGCCAGCAGCCCCGGACAAACCCAGGGGGCCTTAGACACTGAAGCTTTCTTT
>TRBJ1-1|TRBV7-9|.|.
CASSLEGGNTEAFF
TGTGCCAGCAGCTTAGAAGGCGGGAACACTGAAGCTTTCTTT
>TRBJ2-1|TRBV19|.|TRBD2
CASSIEGGRVWNEQFF
TGTGCCAGTAGTATAGAGGGTGGGAGGGTTTGGAATGAGCAGTTCTTC
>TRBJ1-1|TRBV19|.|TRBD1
CASRGTGGWTEAFF
TGTGCCAGTAGGGGGACAGGGGGCTGGACTGAAGCTTTCTTT
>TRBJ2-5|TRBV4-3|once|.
CASSQDRETQYF
TGCGCCAGCAGCCAAGACAGGGAGACCCAGTACTTC
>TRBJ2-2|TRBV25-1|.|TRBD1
CASSEIDRVAGELFF
TGTGCCAGCAGTGAAATCGACAGGGTTGCCGGGGAGCTGTTTTTT
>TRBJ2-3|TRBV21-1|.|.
CASSNRLGSDTQYF
TGTGCCAGCAGCAATAGACTAGGATCGGATACGCAGTATTTT
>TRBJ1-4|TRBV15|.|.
CATSRVRQDEKLFF
TGTGCCACCAGCAGAGTAAGGCAGGATGAAAAACTGTTTTTT
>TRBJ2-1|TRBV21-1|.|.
CASSRNRVHEQFF
TGTGCCAGCAGCAGGAACAGGGTCCATGAGCAGTTCTTC
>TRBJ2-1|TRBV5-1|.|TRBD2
CASQLAGGYNEQFF
TGCGCCAGCCAACTAGCGGGGGGATACAATGAGCAGTTCTTC
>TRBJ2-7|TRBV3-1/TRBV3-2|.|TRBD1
CASSQGGGQVEQYF
TGTGCCAGCAGCCAAGGAGGGGGCCAGGTCGAGCAGTACTTC
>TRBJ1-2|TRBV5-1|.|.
CASSFSRGSYGYTF
TGCGCCAGCAGCTTTAGCCGGGGATCCTATGGCTACACCTTC
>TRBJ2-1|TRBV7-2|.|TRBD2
CASSLLSGTVWNEQFF
TGTGCCAGCAGCTTACTAAGCGGGACCGTGTGGAATGAGCAGTTCTTC
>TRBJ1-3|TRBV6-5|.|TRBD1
CASSYSGTGENTIYF
TGTGCCAGCAGTTACTCGGGGACAGGGGAGAACACCATATATTTT
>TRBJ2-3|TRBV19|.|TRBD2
CASSISGLAGGSTDTQYF
TGTGCCAGTAGTATATCGGGACTAGCGGGGGGAAGCACAGATACGCAGTATTTT
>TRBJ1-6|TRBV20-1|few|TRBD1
CSASPERTGGHSPLHF
TGCAGTGCTAGTCCCGAACGAACAGGGGGGCATTCACCCCTCCACTTT
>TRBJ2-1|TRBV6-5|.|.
CASSFRRGGGQFF
TGTGCCAGCAGTTTCCGTCGGGGAGGGGGGCAGTTCTTC
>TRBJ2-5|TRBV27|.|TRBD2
CASSRTSGPQETQYF
TGTGCCAGCAGCCGGACTAGTGGGCCCCAAGAGACCCAGTACTTC
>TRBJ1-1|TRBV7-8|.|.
CASSLLTENTEAFF
TGTGCCAGCAGCTTATTGACAGAGAACACTGAAGCTTTCTTT
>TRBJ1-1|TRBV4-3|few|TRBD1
CASSPDRGEAFF
TGCGCCAGCAGCCCGGACAGGGGAGAAGCTTTCTTT
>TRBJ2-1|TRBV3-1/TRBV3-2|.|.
CASSQDWRGEQFF
TGTGCCAGCAGCCAAGATTGGCGCGGCGAGCAGTTCTTC
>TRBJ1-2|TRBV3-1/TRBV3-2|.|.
CASSPTNWGDYGYTF
TGTGCCAGCAGCCCGACGAACTGGGGAGACTATGGCTACACCTTC
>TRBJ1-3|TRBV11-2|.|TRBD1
CASSLDRDSGNTIYF
TGTGCCAGCAGCTTAGACCGGGACAGTGGAAACACCATATATTTT
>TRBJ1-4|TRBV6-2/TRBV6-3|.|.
CASSSPRTATNEKLFF
TGTGCCAGCAGTTCCCCCAGGACAGCAACTAATGAAAAACTGTTTTTT
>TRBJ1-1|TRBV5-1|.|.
CASSLRVVTKGTEAFF
TGCGCCAGCAGCTTGCGGGTGGTGACTAAAGGGACTGAAGCTTTCTTT
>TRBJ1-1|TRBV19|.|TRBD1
CASSLRQGKVTEAFF
TGTGCCAGTAGTCTACGACAGGGGAAGGTCACTGAAGCTTTCTTT
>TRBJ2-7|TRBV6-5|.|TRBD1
CASKTDRGLFGEQYF
TGTGCCAGCAAGACCGACAGGGGGCTTTTCGGCGAGCAGTACTTC
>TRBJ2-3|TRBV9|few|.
CASSVEGLGTDTQYF
TGTGCCAGCAGCGTAGAGGGACTGGGTACAGATACGCAGTATTTT
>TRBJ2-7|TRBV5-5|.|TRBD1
CASSLGTGHYGLEQYF
TGTGCCAGCAGCTTGGGGACAGGCCACTACGGCCTCGAGCAGTACTTC
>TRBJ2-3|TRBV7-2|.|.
CASSLELAPSGDTQYF
TGTGCCAGCAGCTTAGAACTAGCCCCGTCGGGAGATACGCAGTATTTT